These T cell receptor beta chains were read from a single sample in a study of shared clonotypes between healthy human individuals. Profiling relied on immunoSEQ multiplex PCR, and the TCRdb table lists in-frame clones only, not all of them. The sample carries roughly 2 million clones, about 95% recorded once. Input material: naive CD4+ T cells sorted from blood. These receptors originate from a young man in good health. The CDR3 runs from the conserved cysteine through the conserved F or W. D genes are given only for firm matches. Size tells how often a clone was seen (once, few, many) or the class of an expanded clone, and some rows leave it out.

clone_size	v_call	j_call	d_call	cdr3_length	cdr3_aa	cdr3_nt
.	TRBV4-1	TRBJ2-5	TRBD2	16	CASNANSGGAGETQYF	TGCGCCAGCAATGCTAATAGCGGGGGGGCGGGCGAGACCCAGTACTTC
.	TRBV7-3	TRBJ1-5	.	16	CASSLTGAHENQPQHF	TGTGCCAGCAGCTTAACCGGGGCCCATGAGAATCAGCCCCAGCATTTT
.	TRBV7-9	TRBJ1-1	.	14	CASSPPGGHTEAFF	TGTGCCAGCAGCCCCCCGGGCGGCCACACTGAAGCTTTCTTT
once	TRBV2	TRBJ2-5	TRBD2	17	CASSEWVGGGASETQYF	TGTGCCAGCAGTGAATGGGTCGGCGGGGGGGCCTCAGAGACCCAGTACTTC
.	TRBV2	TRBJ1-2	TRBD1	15	CASGDWTGGDYGYTF	TGTGCCAGCGGGGACTGGACAGGGGGAGACTATGGCTACACCTTC
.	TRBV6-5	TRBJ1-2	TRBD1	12	CASSRTGGGYTF	TGTGCCAGCAGTCGGACAGGGGGTGGCTACACCTTC
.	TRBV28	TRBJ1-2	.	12	CASSSNRDGYTF	TGTGCCAGCAGCTCAAACAGGGACGGCTACACCTTC
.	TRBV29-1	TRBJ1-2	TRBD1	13	CSARGQGASGYTF	TGCAGCGCCCGAGGACAGGGGGCTTCTGGCTACACCTTC
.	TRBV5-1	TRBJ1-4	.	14	CASSPDSPAEKLFF	TGCGCCAGCAGCCCGGACTCTCCGGCGGAAAAACTGTTTTTT
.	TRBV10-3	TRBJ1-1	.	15	CAITGGGGRNTEAFF	TGTGCCATCACCGGAGGCGGGGGGCGAAACACTGAAGCTTTCTTT
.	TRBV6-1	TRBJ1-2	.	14	CASSEQGNLYGYTF	TGTGCCAGCAGTGAACAGGGGAATCTTTATGGCTACACCTTC
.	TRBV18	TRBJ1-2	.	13	CASSPGVNYGYTF	TGTGCCAGCTCGCCGGGAGTTAACTATGGCTACACCTTC
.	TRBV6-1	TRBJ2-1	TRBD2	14	CASFFTSGGNEQFF	TGTGCCAGTTTTTTTACTTCGGGGGGCAATGAGCAGTTCTTC
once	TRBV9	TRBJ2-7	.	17	CASSVGSLAGSPYEQYF	TGTGCCAGCAGCGTAGGAAGTCTGGCTGGGTCACCGTACGAGCAGTACTTC
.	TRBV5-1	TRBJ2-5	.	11	CASSFEETQYF	TGCGCCAGCAGTTTCGAGGAGACCCAGTACTTC
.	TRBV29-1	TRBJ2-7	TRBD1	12	CSVRTGDYEQYF	TGCAGCGTCAGGACAGGGGACTACGAGCAGTACTTC
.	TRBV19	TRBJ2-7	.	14	CASSVRPNGNEQYF	TGTGCCAGTAGTGTCCGACCCAACGGGAACGAGCAGTACTTC
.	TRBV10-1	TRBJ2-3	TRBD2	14	CASSTSGPTNTQYF	TGCGCCAGCAGTACTAGCGGCCCAACGAATACGCAGTATTTT
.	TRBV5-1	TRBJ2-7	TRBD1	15	CASTTYRGSSYEQYF	TGCGCCAGCACTACGTACAGGGGGAGCTCCTACGAGCAGTACTTC
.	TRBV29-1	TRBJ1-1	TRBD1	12	CSVGQGGIEAFF	TGCAGCGTGGGACAGGGGGGGATTGAAGCTTTCTTT
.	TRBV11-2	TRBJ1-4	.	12	CASSSGNEKLFF	TGTGCCAGCAGCTCCGGGAATGAAAAACTGTTTTTT
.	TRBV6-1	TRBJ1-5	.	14	CASSEEWANQPQHF	TGTGCCAGCAGTGAAGAGTGGGCTAATCAGCCCCAGCATTTT
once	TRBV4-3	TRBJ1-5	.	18	CASSLGHGDKYSNQPQHF	TGCGCCAGCAGCCTGGGACACGGGGACAAATATAGCAATCAGCCCCAGCATTTT
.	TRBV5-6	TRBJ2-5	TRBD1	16	CASMGGRGQYQETQYF	TGTGCCAGCATGGGCGGAAGGGGACAGTACCAAGAGACCCAGTACTTC
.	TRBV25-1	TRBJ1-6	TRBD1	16	CASSASYGTGNSPLHF	TGTGCCAGCAGTGCATCCTACGGGACAGGGAATTCACCCCTCCACTTT
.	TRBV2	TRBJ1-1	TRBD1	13	CASRPDRGAEAFF	TGTGCCAGCAGACCCGACAGGGGTGCTGAAGCTTTCTTT
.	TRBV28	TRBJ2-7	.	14	CASSSHQRSYEQYF	TGTGCCAGCAGTTCCCATCAGCGTTCCTACGAGCAGTACTTC
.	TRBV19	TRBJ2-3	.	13	CASSLRGADTQYF	TGTGCCAGTAGTCTAAGAGGAGCAGATACGCAGTATTTT
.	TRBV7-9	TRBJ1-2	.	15	CASSLRTEVNYGYTF	TGTGCCAGCAGCTTAAGGACGGAAGTTAACTATGGCTACACCTTC
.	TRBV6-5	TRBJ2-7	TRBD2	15	CASSRGGTHFGEQYF	TGTGCCAGCAGTAGGGGAGGGACCCACTTTGGCGAGCAGTACTTC
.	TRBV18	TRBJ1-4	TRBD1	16	CASSPTRGTGEEKLFF	TGTGCCAGCTCACCAACCCGGGGGACAGGGGAGGAAAAACTGTTTTTT